The present T cell receptor (beta chain) was sequenced within a study of blood T cells in healthy people across ages. V shed 0 bases and J shed 1 base, with 6 bases lying between them. Germline values: CDR1 SGHDT, CDR2 YYEEEE. The CDR3 runs to 14 residues. Researchers collected around 11 milliliters of peripheral blood from every single donor. PCR was performed a second time for about 6 to 12 cycles using a sample-barcoded 5' primer and a J-beta primer mix. CDR3-containing paired-end reads numbering at least 2.5 million came from each sample. From the 5' RACE reads, TCRdb called clonotypes with MiXCR, one entry per CDR3 protein. Of about 680,000 distinct CDR3 sequences in the sample, 45% to 50% were seen once.

The rearrangement links TRBV5-6 to TRBJ2-3; D remains ambiguous. Sequencing was performed on blood. This receptor was taken from a woman aged 55-70 years in good health. The chain's CDR3 is CASSLEPRTDTQYF. DNA for the CDR3: TGTGCCAGCAGCTTGGAACCGCGCACAGATACGCAGTATTTT.